This T cell receptor (beta chain) stems from a study of blood T cell repertoires in COVID-19. About the study: Samples of COVID-19 (acute and convalescent) were obtained from the United States, Italy and Spain. Sources were T cells, B-cell-depleted T cells, or PBMCs; the material itself was cDNA or gDNA.

V was trimmed by 4 bases and J by 2 bases, leaving 4 bases between them. Germline lookup yields CDR1 SGHRS and CDR2 YFSETQ. The CDR3 extends over 13 amino acids. Original analysis: Researchers report that nucleated cell counts were estimated from reference gene primer amplification. Assay: immunoSEQ multiplex PCR; the TCRdb copy retains only in-frame clones and omits some. The V and J calls and the clone size are those of that table, but D and trimming were determined from the DNA. The sample has about 70,000 clones; around four fifths are singletons. This receptor was identified in a human donor in a cohort sampled during active COVID-19. The chain uses TRBV5-1 and TRBJ2-6; D remains ambiguous. Sequenced material: peripheral blood. The CDR3 DNA follows: TGCGCCAGCAGCCCTACTGGGGCCAACGTCCTGACTTTC. The encoded protein is CASSPTGANVLTF.